Here is one T cell receptor beta chain with its context. Its antigen is as yet unknown. In the naive CD8 group, cells lacked CD45RO and were positively selected for CCR7, so terminally differentiated effector memory CD45RA+ cells were left out. Donors were Caucasian adults residing in Nashville, Tennessee, USA. These data come from a study of shared clonotypes between healthy human individuals. Repertoires were generated with immunoSEQ multiplex PCR, while TCRdb's copy carries only in-frame clones and drops some. The sample contains millions of clones, approximately 95% of which appear only once. Study-wide results and limits: Generation probabilities of non-shared clonotypes were lower (relative to those shared by all four donors). Investigators collected only blood, and repertoires in tissues likely differ. Among a few donors, roughly 5% of naive CD4 clonotypes were found in common.

Sequencing was done on a sample of naive CD8+ T cells sorted from blood. The receptor comes from a man aged 18 to 29 in good health.

CDR3 sequence reads: CASSTRQGIYEQFF. CDR3 DNA sequence: TGTGCCAGCAGCACCCGACAGGGTATCTATGAGCAGTTCTTC. This chain connects TRBV5-6 to TRBJ2-1; the match to TRBD1 covers 7 bases. The CDR3 contains 14 residues. Germline V gene data show CDR1 as SGHDT and CDR2 as YYEEEE. The V segment lost 4 bases and the J segment 8 bases; nucleotides outside the gene matches: 9.